These 8 T cell receptor beta chains came from one sample sequenced in a study of cytomegalovirus exposure and HLA in healthy donors. 60 Vbeta and 13 Jbeta primers were used in PCR. Assay used: immunoSEQ multiplex PCR; TCRdb lists only in-frame clones, some missing. The data show approximately 210,000 clones, with around 75% seen just once and roughly 1.5% held by the top ten. Sequencing used PBMCs. Receptors originate from a woman aged 45 to 65 in good health and CMV-seronegative.

The V call is TRBV4-3, the J call TRBJ1-2, with D unclear. Trimming took off 0 bases at V and 8 bases at J, with 16 bases between the two ends. Germline lookup yields CDR1 LGHNA and CDR2 YSLEER. The CDR3 length is 15 residues. The CDR3 loop is CASSQDYRQGRGYTF. The CDR3 DNA follows: TGCGCCAGCAGCCAAGATTACCGACAAGGTCGGGGCTACACCTTC.

CDR3 DNA: TGTGCCAGCAGCGCAGCCGAGACAGTGAACACTGAAGCTTTCTTT. Protein sequence: CASSAAETVNTEAFF. The J gene is TRBJ1-1, the V gene TRBV9; the D gene is possibly TRBD1 (5 bases). The CDR3 spans 15 residues. With 3 bases removed from V and 0 bases from J, the gap between germline ends came to 12 bases. The V gene's germline CDR1 is SGDLS and CDR2 YYNGEE. Using reference TRBV9 and TRBJ1-1 for the parts outside the CDR3, the full variable domain is DSGVTQTPKHLITATGQRVTLRCSPRSGDLSVYWYQQSLDQGLQFLIQYYNGEERAKGNILERFSAQQFPDLHSELNLSSLELGDSALYFCASSAAETVNTEAFFGQGTRLTVV.

V is TRBV18 and J is TRBJ1-6, with TRBD1 matching over 9 bases. Trimming took 3 bases from V and 9 from J; bases not matched to a gene: 12. This CDR3 is built from 17 residues. Germline lookup yields CDR1 KGHSH and CDR2 LQKENI. The CDR3 region is CASSPVPGQGGSSPLHF. The CDR3 DNA is TGTGCCAGCTCACCCGTCCCGGGACAGGGCGGTAGTTCACCCCTCCACTTT.

The chain carries TRBV13 and TRBJ2-1; D is ambiguous. CDR1 is PRHDT and CDR2 is FYEKMQ in the germline V gene (reference sequence). The CDR3 spans 16 residues. V shed 5 bases and J shed 5 bases, with 19 bases lying between them. Here the CDR3 DNA reads TGTGCCAGCAGCCCCCCAAGAAGCCGTACGAACAATGAGCAGTTCTTC. Residues: CASSPPRSRTNNEQFF.

The chain links TRBV4-1 to TRBJ1-2; 10 bases fit TRBD1. Germline V gene lookup returns CDR1 MGHRA and CDR2 YSYEKL. Trimming cost V 7 bases and J 6 bases; bases outside gene matches: 11. This CDR3 region has 15 residues. The CDR3 DNA reads as TGCGCCAGCAACACCTTGGACAGGGGGAGCGATGGCTACACCTTC. Residues: CASNTLDRGSDGYTF.

This chain links TRBV7-9 with TRBJ2-7, with D possibly TRBD1 on 5 matching bases. CDR1 is SEHNR and CDR2 is FQNEAQ in the germline V gene (reference sequence). Trimming cost V 3 bases and J 4 bases, with 10 bases left between them. This CDR3 is 13 amino acids long. Here the CDR3 reads CASSFKGRYEQYF. The CDR3 bases are TGTGCCAGCAGCTTCAAGGGGCGATACGAGCAGTACTTC. Supplemented by reference TRBV7-9 and TRBJ2-7, the full variable domain reads DTGVSQNPRHKITKRGQNVTFRCDPISEHNRLYWYRQTLGQGPEFLTYFQNEAQLEKSRLLSDRFSAERPKGSFSTLEIQRTEQGDSAMYLCASSFKGRYEQYFGPGTRLTVT.

V usage is TRBV4-1 and J usage is TRBJ2-7, with 7 bases identical to TRBD1. Per germline, CDR1 MGHRA and CDR2 YSYEKL. V dropped 0 bases and J dropped 3; count of bases not matched to a gene: 2. The length of the CDR3 is 14 residues. The chain's CDR3 is CASSQDGQVYEQYF. For the CDR3, the DNA is TGCGCCAGCAGCCAAGATGGACAGGTCTACGAGCAGTACTTC.

This clone was detected only once. V gene TRBV19 combines with J gene TRBJ1-1; D may be TRBD1 (6 bases). Trimming took off 3 bases at V and 3 bases at J, with 11 bases between the two ends. Germline V gene sequence: CDR1 LNHDA, CDR2 SQIVND (reference sequence). This CDR3 region has 14 residues. As DNA, the CDR3 is TGTGCCAGTAGTATTGGGGGCTGGGACACTGAAGCTTTCTTT. Amino acids: CASSIGGWDTEAFF.